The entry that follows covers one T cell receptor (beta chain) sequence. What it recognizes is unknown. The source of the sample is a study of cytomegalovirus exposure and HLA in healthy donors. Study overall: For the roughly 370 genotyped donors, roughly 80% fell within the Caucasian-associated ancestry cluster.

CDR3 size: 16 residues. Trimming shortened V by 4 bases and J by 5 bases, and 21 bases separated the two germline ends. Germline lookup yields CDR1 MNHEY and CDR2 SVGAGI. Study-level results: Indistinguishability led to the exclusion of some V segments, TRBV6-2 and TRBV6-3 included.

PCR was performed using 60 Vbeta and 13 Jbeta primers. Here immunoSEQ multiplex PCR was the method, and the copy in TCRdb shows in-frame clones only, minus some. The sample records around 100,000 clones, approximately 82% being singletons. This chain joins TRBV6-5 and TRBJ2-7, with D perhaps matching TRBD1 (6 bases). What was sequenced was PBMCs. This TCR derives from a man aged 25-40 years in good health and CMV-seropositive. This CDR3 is CASSSLPGVKFDEQYF. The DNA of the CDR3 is TGTGCCAGCAGTTCCCTCCCAGGGGTTAAGTTCGACGAGCAGTACTTC.